A single sample is the source of the 18 T cell receptor beta chains below, sequenced in a study of CD8+ T cells in alopecia areata. RNA was extracted and reverse transcribed into cDNA as the sequencing template. The table came from immunoSEQ multiplex PCR; TCRdb's copy has only in-frame clones and leaves some out. The sample lists 200,000 to 250,000 clones, about 61% occurring once. Sequencing input: CD8+ T cells sorted from blood. These receptors all come from a human donor in good health.

The rearrangement uses TRBV29-1 and TRBJ2-7; TRBD2 might be the D (6 bases). This CDR3 contains 14 residues. V lost 7 bases to trimming and J lost 3 bases, with 19 bases between them. CDR1 is SQVTM and CDR2 is ANQGSEA in the germline V gene. CDR3 amino acids: CSALVSSAFYEQYF. Here the CDR3 DNA reads TGCAGCGCCCTCGTCTCTAGCGCTTTCTACGAGCAGTACTTC.

In this sample, this clone turned up a few times. This chain uses TRBV5-5 with TRBJ2-5, with D uncertain. Per germline, CDR1 SGHKS and CDR2 YYEKEE (reference sequence). The CDR3 has 14 amino acids. Trimming took off 4 bases at V and 5 bases at J, with 15 bases between the two ends. The CDR3 is CASSPAAGLETQYF. In DNA, the CDR3 is TGTGCCAGCAGCCCCGCGGCCGGTCTGGAGACCCAGTACTTC.

This chain links TRBV7-8 with TRBJ2-7; 14 positions agree with TRBD2. Per germline, CDR1 SGHVS and CDR2 FQNEAQ. The V and J ends lost 5 bases and 1 base, in that order; junction bases with no gene match: 7. The CDR3 spans 17 residues. The CDR3 DNA follows: TGTGCCAGCAGCGAGGGGACTAGCGGGGGTAGATCCTACGAGCAGTACTTC. Translation gives CASSEGTSGGRSYEQYF.

This chain's CDR3 is CAWSVGQGTNTEAFF. The CDR3 region has the DNA TGTGCCTGGAGTGTAGGTCAGGGGACGAACACTGAAGCTTTCTTT. The chain links TRBV30 to TRBJ1-1; D possibly corresponds to TRBD1 (6 bases). The V gene's germline CDR1 is GTSNPN and CDR2 SVGIG (reference sequence). This CDR3 has 15 amino acids. Trimming removed 0 bases from V and 1 base from J, with 12 bases in between.

This clone was counted between two and nine times. The V gene is TRBV7-9, the J gene TRBJ2-3; no clear D. Per the germline V gene, CDR1 is SEHNR and CDR2 is FQNEAQ (reference sequence). Trimming pared 2 bases from V and 2 bases from J, leaving 5 bases between. This CDR3 has 13 amino acids. The CDR3 region is CASSLPITDTQYF. CDR3 in DNA: TGTGCCAGCAGCTTACCGATCACAGATACGCAGTATTTT.

This chain connects TRBV7-9 to TRBJ2-3; the D gene is possibly TRBD1 (5 bases). The germline gives CDR1 SEHNR, CDR2 FQNEAQ (reference sequence). V was shortened by 6 bases and J by 8 bases, with 12 bases between the two germline ends. The length of the CDR3 is 12 residues. The CDR3 sequence: CASRPLDSTQYF. The CDR3 bases are TGTGCCAGCAGACCACTCGACAGTACGCAGTATTTT.

A remark on this clone: The same CDR3 also results from other DNA sequences found in this sample. The rearrangement joins TRBV29-1 to TRBJ2-2; D gene unclear. The CDR3 is 12 amino acids. CDR1 and CDR2 (germline): SQVTM, ANQGSEA. The V end was cut by 4 bases, the J end by 1 base, with 4 bases between. The CDR3 protein is CSVGRNTGELFF. CDR3 bases: TGCAGCGTTGGCAGGAACACCGGGGAGCTGTTTTTT.

The rearrangement joins TRBV9 to TRBJ1-1, with D tentatively TRBD1 (6 bases). The CDR3 is 15 amino acids. V was trimmed by 0 bases and J by 1 base, leaving 10 bases between them. Looked up from germline, CDR1 is SGDLS and CDR2 is YYNGEE. Here the CDR3 DNA reads TGTGCCAGCAGCGTAGAACCGGGACAGAACACTGAAGCTTTCTTT. It specifies CASSVEPGQNTEAFF. Drawing the rest from reference TRBV9 and TRBJ1-1, the complete variable domain is DSGVTQTPKHLITATGQRVTLRCSPRSGDLSVYWYQQSLDQGLQFLIQYYNGEERAKGNILERFSAQQFPDLHSELNLSSLELGDSALYFCASSVEPGQNTEAFFGQGTRLTVV.

The chain joins TRBV14 to TRBJ1-2; a weak D match, TRBD1 (5 bases). V lost 1 base, J lost 2 bases, and 11 bases lay in between. Germline CDR1 SGHDN, CDR2 FVKESK. The CDR3 has 15 amino acids. CDR3 nucleotide sequence: TGTGCCAGCAGCCAAGGCCAGGGAGGGAACTATGGCTACACCTTC. This translates into CASSQGQGGNYGYTF.

Only a few counts were recorded for this clone. This chain connects TRBV11-2 to TRBJ2-1; D is ambiguous. V lost 2 bases and J 10 bases, leaving 9 bases between the germline ends. Germline loops: CDR1 SGHAT, CDR2 FQNNGV. The CDR3 contains 12 residues. The CDR3 sequence is CASSLQGREQFF. CDR3 DNA sequence: TGTGCCAGCAGCTTACAAGGACGGGAGCAGTTCTTC.

The chain employs TRBV5-1 and TRBJ1-4; D may be TRBD1 (6 bases). Per the germline V gene, CDR1 is SGHRS and CDR2 is YFSETQ. There are 14 residues in the CDR3. The V gene lost 3 bases and the J gene lost 3 bases, with 9 bases spanning the gap. CDR3 sequence (DNA): TGCGCCAGCAGCTGGACAGTTGCTAATGAAAAACTGTTTTTT. It encodes CASSWTVANEKLFF.

DNA of the CDR3: TGTGCTAGTGGTTTGGTACCGTCCGGGGATACGCAGTATTTT. It translates to CASGLVPSGDTQYF. The chain uses TRBV12-5 and TRBJ2-3; no clear D. The CDR3 runs to 14 residues. Germline V gene lookup returns CDR1 LGHNT and CDR2 FRNRAP. V was shortened by 0 bases and J by 6 bases, with 10 bases between the two germline ends.

This clone showed up just once. The gene calls are TRBV25-1 and TRBJ2-5; a possible D gene is TRBD2 (6 bases). This CDR3 comprises 13 residues. Looked up from germline, CDR1 is MGHDK and CDR2 is SYGVNS. V dropped 7 bases and J dropped 4 bases, with 13 bases sitting between them. As DNA, the CDR3 is TGTGCCAGCACTAACGGGGGAATAGAGACCCAGTACTTC. Translating it yields CASTNGGIETQYF.

This clone was observed a single time. This rearrangement joins TRBV11-2 to TRBJ1-2; a possible D gene is TRBD1 (6 bases). Germline V gives CDR1 SGHAT, CDR2 FQNNGV. This CDR3 is 15 amino acids long. Trimming took 4 bases from V and 2 from J, leaving 14 bases between them. CDR3 nucleotide sequence: TGTGCCAGCAGCTCACCCGGGACACAGAACTATGGCTACACCTTC. Its protein product is CASSSPGTQNYGYTF.

A single count supports this clone. V and J are TRBV2 and TRBJ2-5; tentative D call: TRBD2 (5 bases). Trimming took 4 bases from V and 0 from J, leaving 15 bases between them. Per germline, CDR1 SNHLY and CDR2 FYNNEI. The CDR3 runs 16 residues. CDR3 amino acids: CASSVSEQRYQETQYF. CDR3 nucleotides: TGTGCCAGCAGTGTAAGTGAACAGCGGTACCAAGAGACCCAGTACTTC.

This sequence joins TRBV2 and TRBJ2-7; D is tentatively TRBD1 or TRBD2 (6 bases each). Trimming removed 11 bases from V and 2 bases from J, with 13 bases in between. The CDR3 length is 12 residues. Per germline, CDR1 SNHLY and CDR2 FYNNEI. CDR3 protein: CAGGTHTYEQYF. The CDR3 bases are TGTGCCGGCGGGACACACACCTACGAGCAGTACTTC.

This clone was observed a single time. The chain employs TRBV27 and TRBJ1-6; the D is unclear. The V end lost 4 bases, the J end lost 0 bases, and 4 bases lay between the germline ends. Germline assignment: CDR1 MNHEY and CDR2 SMNVEV (reference sequence). This CDR3 is 14 amino acids long. The CDR3 reads CASSWSSYNSPLHF. The CDR3 DNA follows: TGTGCCAGCAGTTGGAGCTCCTATAATTCACCCCTCCACTTT.

The chain joins TRBV5-6 to TRBJ1-6; D is unresolved. The CDR3 runs 13 residues. Germline V gives CDR1 SGHDT, CDR2 YYEEEE. Between the trimmed V and J ends, which lost 4 bases and 8 bases, there was a span of 10 bases. The CDR3 nucleotides are TGTGCCAGCAGCCTCGTACGGGATTCACCCCTCCACTTT. Encoded protein: CASSLVRDSPLHF.